This note documents a single TCR beta chain sequence. The sample comes from a study of CD8+ T cells in alopecia areata. It was cDNA, reverse transcribed from extracted RNA, that served as the sequencing template. Produced via immunoSEQ multiplex PCR; TCRdb's table is partial and in-frame only. The sample includes fewer than 150,000 clones, 65% to 90% of them seen just once. Treatment denoted: oral pan-JAK inhibitor, 5-10 mg twice daily. The V segment lost 3 bases and the J segment 7 bases; nucleotides outside the gene matches: 6. Germline CDR1 and CDR2: SGDLS and YYNGEE. This CDR3 contains 13 residues.

V usage is TRBV9 and J usage is TRBJ2-7; 8 nucleotides line up with TRBD1. This TCR was recovered from a human donor with alopecia areata. The sequencing used CD8+ T cells sorted from blood, collected at week 4, from a patient treated with tofacitinib. The CDR3 DNA sequence: TGTGCCAGCAGCGCAAAGACAGGGGATGAGCAGTACTTC. Protein: CASSAKTGDEQYF.